The 10 T cell receptor beta chains below come from one sample, sequenced in a study of T cell changes during pregnancy in multiple sclerosis. TCRdb's copy holds only in-frame clones and misses some; the assay was immunoSEQ multiplex PCR. The table has about 120,000 clones, over 85% seen once. Sequences were derived from peripheral blood, sampled before pregnancy. The receptors stem from a female donor with multiple sclerosis, enrolled in a pregnancy study.

The gene calls are TRBV19 and TRBJ1-1; TRBD1 might be the D (5 bases). The V gene's germline CDR1 is LNHDA and CDR2 SQIVND (reference sequence). Between the trimmed V and J ends, which lost 4 bases and 0 bases, there was a span of 12 bases. CDR3 length: 15 residues. For the CDR3, the DNA is TGTGCCAGTAGTAATCCCCGGGGGGTGAACACTGAAGCTTTCTTT. Translation gives CASSNPRGVNTEAFF.

The chain recombines TRBV14 with TRBJ1-1; 9 nucleotides align to TRBD1. The V and J ends lost 0 bases and 1 base, in that order; junction bases with no gene match: 18. Germline V CDR1 and CDR2: SGHDN, FVKESK. The CDR3 consists of 21 residues. In nucleotides, the CDR3 is TGTGCCAGCAGCCAAGATTTCTGGGTATGGAGGACAGGGGCAGGGAACACTGAAGCTTTCTTT. Translating it yields CASSQDFWVWRTGAGNTEAFF. The entire variable domain, with the rest obtained from reference TRBV14 and TRBJ1-1, is as follows: EAGVTQFPSHSVIEKGQTVTLRCDPISGHDNLYWYRRVMGKEIKFLLHFVKESKQDESGMPNNRFLAERTGGTYSTLKVQPAELEDSGVYFCASSQDFWVWRTGAGNTEAFFGQGTRLTVV.

This chain links TRBV28 with TRBJ1-2; D may be TRBD1 (5 bases). V was shortened by 1 base and J by 7 bases, with 19 bases between the two germline ends. CDR1 MDHEN and CDR2 SYDVKM come from the germline V gene. CDR3 length: 16 residues. This CDR3 is CASSLSGRASVGGYTF. As DNA, the CDR3 is TGTGCCAGCAGTTTATCTGGCAGGGCCTCCGTCGGTGGCTACACCTTC.

The genes are TRBV9 and TRBJ2-2, with TRBD2 identical over 13 bases. This CDR3 contains 17 residues. With V trimmed by 4 bases and J by 3 bases, 6 bases remained unmatched. CDR1 and CDR2 from the germline V gene are SGDLS and YYNGEE. Here the CDR3 reads CASSPRLAGGHTGELFF. CDR3 sequence (DNA): TGTGCCAGCAGCCCTAGACTAGCGGGAGGTCACACCGGGGAGCTGTTTTTT.

This chain uses TRBV6-1 with TRBJ2-1; 7 nucleotides agree with TRBD2. The germline V gene has CDR1 MNHNS and CDR2 SASEGT. Trimming removed 2 bases from V and 4 bases from J; junction bases left unmatched: 5. The CDR3 length is 15 residues. CDR3 nucleotide sequence: TGTGCCAGCAGTGAAAGGCGACTAGCTTACAATGAGCAGTTCTTC. It specifies CASSERRLAYNEQFF.

The chain links TRBV5-7 to TRBJ1-6; 8 positions match TRBD1. TRBV5-7 falls under the ORF class, with uncertain function. V trimming: 4 bases; J trimming: 14 bases; junction bases outside the gene matches: 23. The CDR3 sequence is 18 residues long. This chain's CDR3 is CASSPHTGQGGVEFTLHF. CDR3 sequence (DNA): TGTGCCAGCAGCCCACACACTGGACAGGGAGGAGTTGAGTTCACCCTCCACTTT.

V usage is TRBV11-3 and J usage is TRBJ2-7; 10 bases agree with TRBD1. The V gene end was trimmed by 5 bases and the J gene end by 5 bases; junction bases not matched to a gene: 9. Germline CDR1 is SGHNT and CDR2 is YENEEA. The CDR3 loop spans 15 amino acids. The CDR3 here is CASSLSGTGADEQYF. The CDR3 DNA sequence: TGTGCCAGCAGCCTGTCCGGGACAGGGGCTGACGAGCAGTACTTC.

The V and J genes are TRBV5-6 and TRBJ2-7; 7 bases map to TRBD1. With V trimmed by 2 bases and J by 4 bases, 6 bases remained unmatched. In germline, CDR1 is SGHDT, CDR2 YYEEEE. The CDR3 contains 14 residues. The CDR3, as DNA: TGTGCCAGCAGCTTACAGGGGCCACCTTACGAGCAGTACTTC. The encoded protein is CASSLQGPPYEQYF.

This sequence joins TRBV27 and TRBJ2-5; D perhaps matches TRBD2 (6 bases). V lost 6 bases and J lost 1, with 15 bases in between. The CDR3 sequence is 15 residues long. Per germline, CDR1 MNHEY and CDR2 SMNVEV (reference sequence). The CDR3 loop reads CASSLSGRSQETQYF. CDR3 sequence (DNA): TGTGCCAGCAGCCTTAGCGGACGAAGCCAAGAGACCCAGTACTTC.

The rearrangement uses TRBV13 and TRBJ2-5, with 9 bases matching TRBD1. The ends lost 3 bases at V and 3 bases at J; junction bases unmatched: 5. CDR1 and CDR2 (germline): PRHDT, FYEKMQ (reference sequence). This CDR3 region has 15 residues. CDR3 in amino acids: CASSFRTGEEETQYF. CDR3 nucleotides: TGTGCCAGCAGCTTCCGGACAGGGGAGGAAGAGACCCAGTACTTC.